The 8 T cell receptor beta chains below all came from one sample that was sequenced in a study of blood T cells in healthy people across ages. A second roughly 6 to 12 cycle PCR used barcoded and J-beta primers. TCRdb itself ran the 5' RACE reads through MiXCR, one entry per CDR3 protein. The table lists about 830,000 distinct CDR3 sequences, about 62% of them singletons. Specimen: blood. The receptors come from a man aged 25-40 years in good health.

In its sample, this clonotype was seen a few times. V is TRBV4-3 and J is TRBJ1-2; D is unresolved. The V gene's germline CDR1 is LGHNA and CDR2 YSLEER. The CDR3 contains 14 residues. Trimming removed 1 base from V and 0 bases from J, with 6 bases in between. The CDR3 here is CASSQAQANYGYTF. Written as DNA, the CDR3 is TGCGCCAGCAGCCAAGCTCAGGCTAACTATGGCTACACCTTC.

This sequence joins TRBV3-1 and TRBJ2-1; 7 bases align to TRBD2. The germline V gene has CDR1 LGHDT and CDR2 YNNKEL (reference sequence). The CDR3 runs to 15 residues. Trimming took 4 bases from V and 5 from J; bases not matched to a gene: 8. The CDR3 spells CASSPPGLVDNEQFF. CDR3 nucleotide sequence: TGTGCCAGCAGCCCTCCCGGACTAGTCGACAATGAGCAGTTCTTC.

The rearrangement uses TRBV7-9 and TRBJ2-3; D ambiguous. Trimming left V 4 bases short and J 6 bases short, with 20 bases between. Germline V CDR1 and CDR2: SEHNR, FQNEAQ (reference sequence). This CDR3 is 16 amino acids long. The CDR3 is CASSSSAQANRDTQYF. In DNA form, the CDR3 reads TGTGCCAGCAGCTCTTCGGCCCAGGCAAATCGGGATACGCAGTATTTT.

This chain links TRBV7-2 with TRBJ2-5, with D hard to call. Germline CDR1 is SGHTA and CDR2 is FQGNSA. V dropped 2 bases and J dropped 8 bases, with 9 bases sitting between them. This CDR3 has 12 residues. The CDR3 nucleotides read TGTGCCAGCAGCTTATTCGCTAGAACCCAGTACTTC. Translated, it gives CASSLFARTQYF.

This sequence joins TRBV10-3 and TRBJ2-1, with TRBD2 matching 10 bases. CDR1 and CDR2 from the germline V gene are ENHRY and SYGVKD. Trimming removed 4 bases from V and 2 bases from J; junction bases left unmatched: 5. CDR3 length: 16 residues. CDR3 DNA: TGTGCCATCAGTGGCTTCAGCGGGGGGGCCTACAATGAGCAGTTCTTC. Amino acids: CAISGFSGGAYNEQFF.

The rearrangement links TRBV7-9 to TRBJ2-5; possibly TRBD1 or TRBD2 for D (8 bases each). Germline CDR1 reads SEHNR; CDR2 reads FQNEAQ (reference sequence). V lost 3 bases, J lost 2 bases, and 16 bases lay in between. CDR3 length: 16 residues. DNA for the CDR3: TGTGCCAGCAGCTTCCCGGGGGGGACAGGTCAAGAGACCCAGTACTTC. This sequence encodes CASSFPGGTGQETQYF.

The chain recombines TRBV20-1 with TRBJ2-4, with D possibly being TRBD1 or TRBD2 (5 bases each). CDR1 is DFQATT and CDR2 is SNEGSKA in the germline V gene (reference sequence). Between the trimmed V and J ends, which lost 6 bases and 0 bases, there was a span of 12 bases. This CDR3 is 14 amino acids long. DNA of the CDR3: TGCAGTGCCATTACCGGGACAGCCAAAAACATTCAGTACTTC. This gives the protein CSAITGTAKNIQYF.

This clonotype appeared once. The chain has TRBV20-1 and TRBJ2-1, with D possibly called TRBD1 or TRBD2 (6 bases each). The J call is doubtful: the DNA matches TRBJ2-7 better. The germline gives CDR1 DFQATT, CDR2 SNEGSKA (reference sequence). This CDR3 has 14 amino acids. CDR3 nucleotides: TGCAGTGCTAGAGGGGGGGCCTCCTACAATGAGCAGTACTTC. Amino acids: CSARGGASYNEQYF.